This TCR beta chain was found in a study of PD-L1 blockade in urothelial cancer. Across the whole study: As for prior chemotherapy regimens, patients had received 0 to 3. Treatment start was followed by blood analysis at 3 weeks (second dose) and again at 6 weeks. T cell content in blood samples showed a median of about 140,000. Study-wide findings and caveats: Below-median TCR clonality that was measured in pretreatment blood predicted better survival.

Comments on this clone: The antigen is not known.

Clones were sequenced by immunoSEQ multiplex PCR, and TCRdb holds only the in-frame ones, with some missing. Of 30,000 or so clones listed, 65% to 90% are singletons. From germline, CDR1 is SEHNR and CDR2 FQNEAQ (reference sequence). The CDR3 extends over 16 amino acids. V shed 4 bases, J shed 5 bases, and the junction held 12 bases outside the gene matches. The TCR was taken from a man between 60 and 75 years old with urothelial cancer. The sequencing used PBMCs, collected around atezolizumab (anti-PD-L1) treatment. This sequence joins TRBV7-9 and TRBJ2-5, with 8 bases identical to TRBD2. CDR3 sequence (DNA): TGTGCCAGCAGCTCACCCCCGGGGGGGGAGGTCGAGACCCAGTACTTC. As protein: CASSSPPGGEVETQYF.